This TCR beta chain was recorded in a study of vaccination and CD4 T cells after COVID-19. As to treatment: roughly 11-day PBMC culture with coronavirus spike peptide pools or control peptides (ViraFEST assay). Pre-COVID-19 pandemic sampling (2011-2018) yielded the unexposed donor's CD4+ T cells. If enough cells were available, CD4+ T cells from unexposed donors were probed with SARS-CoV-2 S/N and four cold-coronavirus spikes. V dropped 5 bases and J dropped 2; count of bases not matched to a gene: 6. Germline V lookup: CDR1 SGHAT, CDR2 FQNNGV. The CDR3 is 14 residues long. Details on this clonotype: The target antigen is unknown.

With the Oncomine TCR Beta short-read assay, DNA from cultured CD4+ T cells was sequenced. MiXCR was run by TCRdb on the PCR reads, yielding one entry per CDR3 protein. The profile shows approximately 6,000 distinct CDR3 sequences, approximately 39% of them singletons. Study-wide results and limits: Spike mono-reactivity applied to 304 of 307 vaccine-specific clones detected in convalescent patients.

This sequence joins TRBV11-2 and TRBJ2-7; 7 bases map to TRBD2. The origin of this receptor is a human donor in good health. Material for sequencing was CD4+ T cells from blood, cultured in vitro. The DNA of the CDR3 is TGTGCCAGCAGCCTCTCCGGGACTACCTACGAGCAGTACTTC. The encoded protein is CASSLSGTTYEQYF. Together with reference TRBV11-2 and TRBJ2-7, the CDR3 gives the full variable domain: EAGVAQSPRYKIIEKRQSVAFWCNPISGHATLYWYQQILGQGPKLLIQFQNNGVVDDSQLPKDRFSAERLKGVDSTLKIQPAKLEDSAVYLCASSLSGTTYEQYFGPGTRLTVT.